The T cell receptor beta chain under discussion was sequenced for a study of T cell responses to AZD1222 COVID-19 vaccine (dated by TCRdb to the early 2020s). About the full investigation: AZD1222 recipients given second doses at about 4 weeks or at about 12 weeks were pooled, since spike-specific TCR depth and breadth were not found to differ between the two schedules. Trial participants were enrolled by age into subgroups of 18-55, 56-69 and 70-plus years, and around 150, 28 and 57 TCR-sequenced participants, respectively, were included in these subgroups. TCR sequencing covered fewer than 250 trial participants: 200 to 210 given two doses of AZD1222 and 26 given two doses of MenACWY control vaccine.

Turning to this clone: The target of this receptor is not known. No per-base quality is available; no much larger clone lies one base away.

The CDR3 regions of human TCRbeta chains were subjected to immunosequencing. Turning to the authors' computational methods: TCRs in the repertoires were compared against a reference library of SARS-CoV-2-specific TCRs that had been generated with the MIRA antigen-specificity platform. Breadth was defined as the fraction of unique TCRs that were SARS-CoV-2-associated. Depth was defined as the fraction of total T cells that were SARS-CoV-2-associated. Using the MIRA data, every spike-specific TCR was mapped to the spike region that the TCR reacted to and assigned to either a CD4 or a CD8 class. Log10-transformed breadth and depth values were compared by one-way ANOVA with Sidak's multiple comparisons tests. TCRdb mirrors the immuneACCESS table, restricted to in-frame sequences. Some clones are absent from its copies; in checked studies, under half trace to an unresolved V gene, and the reason for the others is unknown. D and trimming were read from the DNA, whereas the V and J calls and clone size are those reported in that table. The sample records about 130,000 clones, around 90% of which are singletons. Less than 2% of the sample belongs to the ten largest clones.

The germline V gene provides CDR1 MGHRA and CDR2 YSYEKL. From its cysteine to its phenylalanine, the CDR3 spans 14 amino acids. Of all the DNA, just the CDR3 is kept, 42 bases in frame from base 1. At the junction V is shortened by 0 bases and J by 1 base, with 7 bases in between. The time point label, as the study defines it: baseline before first vaccination. Samples from vaccinated people were obtained from the UK trials COV001 and COV002, which included a single-blind randomized controlled phase 2/3 trial of AZD1222 (ChAdOx1 nCoV-19) in healthy adults. Trial participant PBMC samples were collected at day 0 and day 28 after the second dose for TCRbeta chain sequencing. Here is what the overall study found, with its caveats: Participants were mostly white British, with more females than males. The authors suggested clonal diversity may have been underestimated. A significant rise in spike-specific TCR breadth and depth was observed after two AZD1222 doses relative to day 0 and relative to MenACWY recipients. The 56-69-year group was small, and its depth increase did not reach significance, likely because of low power. Nearly half of unique spike-specific TCRs reportedly recognized epitopes outside regions mutated in the B.1.351 and B.1.1.7 variants. Conclusions about previously exposed vaccinees were limited because only 5 or 6 AZD1222 recipients were SARS-CoV-2 seropositive at baseline. Because no samples from the day 14 peak response were available, repertoires could be characterized only after the peak T cell response. CD4 TCRs associated with the vaccine covered the entire spike protein, and the dominant responses were in regions 160-218 and 743-854.

The sequence is built from TRBV4-1 and TRBJ2-7, with an unclear D gene assignment. This TCR was sampled from an adult in good health. The sequencing here drew on peripheral blood, taken on day 0 of AZD1222 vaccination. The DNA sequence is TGCGCCAGCAGCCAAGAACCGGGTTCCTACGAGCAGTACTTC. Its protein reads: CASSQEPGSYEQYF.